This T cell receptor beta chain appears in the sequencing data of a study of T cells in Graves' hyperthyroidism and ophthalmopathy. Germline V lookup: CDR1 MGHRA, CDR2 YSYEKL. The CDR3 runs to 14 residues. The V gene lost 1 base and the J gene lost 6 bases, with 12 bases spanning the gap. This clonotype was found a few times. Authors of the study amplified TCR beta CDR3 regions from RNA transcripts. A set of HTBI primers served as the primers for a first-round RT-PCR of the TCR CDR3. TCRdb reprocessed the multiplex PCR reads with MiXCR, giving one entry per CDR3 protein. This table holds about 840,000 distinct CDR3 sequences, over 35% found once.

The sequenced sample consisted of blood. The receptor was isolated from a man between 18 and 35 years old with Graves' hyperthyroidism. The chain couples TRBV4-1 to TRBJ1-2; no definite D call. DNA for the CDR3: TGCGCCAGCAGCCAAGCCACGTACCCTGATGGCTACACCTTC. Its protein product is CASSQATYPDGYTF.